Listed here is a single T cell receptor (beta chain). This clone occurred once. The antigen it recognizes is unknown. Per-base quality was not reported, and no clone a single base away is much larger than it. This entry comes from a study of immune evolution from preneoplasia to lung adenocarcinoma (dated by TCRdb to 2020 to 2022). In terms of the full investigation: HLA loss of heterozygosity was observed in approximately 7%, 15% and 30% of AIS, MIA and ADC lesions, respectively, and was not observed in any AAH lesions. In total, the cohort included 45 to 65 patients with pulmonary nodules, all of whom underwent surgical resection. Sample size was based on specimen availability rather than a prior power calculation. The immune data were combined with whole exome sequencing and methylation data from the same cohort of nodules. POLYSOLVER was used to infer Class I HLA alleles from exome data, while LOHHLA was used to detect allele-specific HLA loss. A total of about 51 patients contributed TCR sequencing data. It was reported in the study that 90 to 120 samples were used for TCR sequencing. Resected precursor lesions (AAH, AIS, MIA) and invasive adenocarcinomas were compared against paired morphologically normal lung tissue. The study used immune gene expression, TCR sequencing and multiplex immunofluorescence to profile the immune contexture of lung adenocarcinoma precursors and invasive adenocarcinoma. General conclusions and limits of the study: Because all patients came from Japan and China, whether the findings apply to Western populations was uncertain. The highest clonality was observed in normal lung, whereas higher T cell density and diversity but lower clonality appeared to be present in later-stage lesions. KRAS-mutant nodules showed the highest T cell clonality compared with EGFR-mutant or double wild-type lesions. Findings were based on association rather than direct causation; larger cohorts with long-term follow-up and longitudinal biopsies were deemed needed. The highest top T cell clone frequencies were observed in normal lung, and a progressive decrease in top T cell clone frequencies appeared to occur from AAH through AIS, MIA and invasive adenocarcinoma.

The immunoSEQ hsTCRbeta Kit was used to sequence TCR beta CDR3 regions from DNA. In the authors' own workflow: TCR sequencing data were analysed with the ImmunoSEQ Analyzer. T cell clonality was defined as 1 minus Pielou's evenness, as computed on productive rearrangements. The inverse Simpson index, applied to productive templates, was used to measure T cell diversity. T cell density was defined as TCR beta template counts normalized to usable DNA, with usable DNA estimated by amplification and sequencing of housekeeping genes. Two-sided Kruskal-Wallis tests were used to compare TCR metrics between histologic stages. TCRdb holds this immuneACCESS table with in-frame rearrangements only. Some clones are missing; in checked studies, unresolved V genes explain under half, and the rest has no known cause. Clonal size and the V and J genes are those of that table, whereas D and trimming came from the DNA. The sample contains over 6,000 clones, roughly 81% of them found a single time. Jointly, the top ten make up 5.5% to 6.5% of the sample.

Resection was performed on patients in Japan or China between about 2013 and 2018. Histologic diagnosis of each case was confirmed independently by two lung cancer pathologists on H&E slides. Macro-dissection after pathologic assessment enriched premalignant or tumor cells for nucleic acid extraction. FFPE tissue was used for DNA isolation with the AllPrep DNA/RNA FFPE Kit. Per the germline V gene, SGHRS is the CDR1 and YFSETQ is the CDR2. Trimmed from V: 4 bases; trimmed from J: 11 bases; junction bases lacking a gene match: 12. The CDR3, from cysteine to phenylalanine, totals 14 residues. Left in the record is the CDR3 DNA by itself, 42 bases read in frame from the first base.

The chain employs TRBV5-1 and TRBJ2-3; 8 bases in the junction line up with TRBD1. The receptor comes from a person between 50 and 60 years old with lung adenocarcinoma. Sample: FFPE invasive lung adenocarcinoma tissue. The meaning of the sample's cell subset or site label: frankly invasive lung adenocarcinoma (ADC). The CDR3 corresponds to CASSVGDRPPQQYF. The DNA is TGCGCCAGCAGCGTAGGGGACAGGCCCCCACAGCAGTATTTT.